The rows below give T cell receptor beta chains drawn from one sample of a study of blood T cell repertoires in COVID-19. Clones were read by immunoSEQ multiplex PCR, and TCRdb kept only the in-frame ones, dropping some. The sample consists of about 310,000 clones, roughly 90% of them appearing once. Sequencing used peripheral blood. These receptors were obtained from a woman aged 40 to 50 with COVID-19, enrolled during active disease. Both conserved end residues are part of each CDR3. Each record gives: V gene, J gene, D gene, CDR3 protein. The D gene is left open where the match is weak.

>TRBV6-4|TRBJ2-1|-
CASSLLASSEQFF
>TRBV18|TRBJ2-5|-
CASSPRGLETQYF
>TRBV30|TRBJ1-3|TRBD1
CALDRGFTGTIYF
>TRBV2|TRBJ1-3|TRBD1
CASNPTGGSGNTIYF
>TRBV28|TRBJ1-1|-
CASIHDSIVTEAFF
>TRBV7-2|TRBJ2-4|-
CASSFAGINIQYF
>TRBV7-2|TRBJ1-2|-
CASSLSGDYGYTF
>TRBV19|TRBJ2-2|-
CASSIYGSTGELFF
>TRBV19|TRBJ1-3|-
CASSITGDNSGNTIYF
>TRBV28|TRBJ1-2|-
CATRRQGNYGYTF
>TRBV5-1|TRBJ2-1|TRBD2
CASSWSGSGYNEQFF
>TRBV16|TRBJ1-5|-
CASSQITSNQPQHF
>TRBV9|TRBJ2-7|TRBD2
CASSVAGLAAYEQYF
>TRBV19|TRBJ1-4|TRBD1
CATVGDRGRSCVF
>TRBV7-2|TRBJ1-2|-
CASSPTREAYGYTF
>TRBV9|TRBJ2-1|TRBD2
CASGTSGGSRNEQFF
>TRBV7-8|TRBJ2-4|-
CASSLVTGKNIQYF
>TRBV5-4|TRBJ2-5|-
CASSGAGYQETQYF
>TRBV19|TRBJ1-5|-
CASSIQGSNQPQHF
>TRBV6-6|TRBJ1-3|-
CASSAGVGGSGNTIYF
>TRBV4-3|TRBJ2-3|-
CASSQSQAPDTQYF
>TRBV28|TRBJ2-7|-
CATDHRVSYEQYF
>TRBV5-1|TRBJ1-1|-
CASSPAPGGATEAFF
>TRBV28|TRBJ1-5|-
CASSLSFGGGLKPQHF
>TRBV6-2/TRBV6-3|TRBJ1-5|-
CASSYSRGGGFGQPQHF
>TRBV7-9|TRBJ2-7|-
CASSSGPGTYEQYF
>TRBV15|TRBJ2-1|TRBD2
CATSRDVTSGYNEQFF
>TRBV11-2|TRBJ2-7|-
CASSFPGVYEQYF
>TRBV27|TRBJ1-1|TRBD1
CASSLRDRTEAFF
>TRBV19|TRBJ2-7|-
CASSMRYEQYF
>TRBV6-1|TRBJ1-1|-
CASSDTMLNTEAFF
>TRBV7-3|TRBJ2-3|-
CASSLLPWGPNRVSDTQYF
>TRBV6-6|TRBJ2-7|-
CASSRRVYEQYF
>TRBV29-1|TRBJ1-5|TRBD1
CSVGTGTSNQPQHF
>TRBV5-1|TRBJ2-2|TRBD2
CASSQITSGITDTGELFF
>TRBV5-4|TRBJ1-2|TRBD1
CASSASRQGKDGYTF
>TRBV12-5|TRBJ2-3|-
CASGLVRLLEDSHTDTQYF
>TRBV6-2/TRBV6-3|TRBJ2-3|-
CASSYSSGPGTDTQYF
>TRBV3-1/TRBV3-2|TRBJ1-6|TRBD1
CASSQPRGTGHSPLHF
>TRBV7-2|TRBJ2-5|TRBD1
CASSLVQGAGETQYF
>TRBV3-1/TRBV3-2|TRBJ2-1|-
CASSQVPLATTYNEQFF
>TRBV7-7|TRBJ2-2|TRBD2
CASSAGLAANTGELFF
>TRBV19|TRBJ1-2|-
CASSMRQVGYGYTF
>TRBV6-6|TRBJ1-1|-
CASVKGRAINTEAFF
>TRBV30|TRBJ2-7|TRBD1
CAWSVRIGTGAREQYF
>TRBV5-4|TRBJ1-2|-
CASSLEPSSGYGYTF
>TRBV7-2|TRBJ2-5|TRBD2
CASSLAPPSGGYQETQYF
>TRBV15|TRBJ2-1|TRBD1
CATSRDRVTGGNEQFF
>TRBV28|TRBJ1-1|-
CASSKSPRDTEAFF
>TRBV6-5|TRBJ1-1|-
CASSRRQTEAFF
>TRBV19|TRBJ1-2|TRBD1
CASSSGQGNYGYTF
>TRBV11-2|TRBJ1-6|-
CASSLAANSPLHF
>TRBV29-1|TRBJ1-2|-
CSVDDNLGGGYTF
>TRBV7-3|TRBJ2-2|-
CASSLSAPGELFF